This T cell receptor beta chain was sequenced in a study of T cell responses to AZD1222 COVID-19 vaccine. About the research overall: Investigators merged groups given second doses at roughly 4 or roughly 12 weeks.

Profiled with immunoSEQ multiplex PCR; TCRdb holds only in-frame clones, not every one. The sample consists of 160,000 or so clones, under 95% of them appearing once. Note on this clone: What it binds is not known.

The V end lost 2 bases, the J end lost 8 bases, and 12 bases lay between the germline ends. This CDR3 is 14 amino acids long. CDR1 is MDHEN, CDR2 SYDVKM, per germline. Overall study findings and caveats: Every sample of the repertoires postdated the peak T cell response. AZD1222 recipients seropositive at baseline numbered only 5 to 7.

The source material was peripheral blood, sampled on day 0 of AZD1222 vaccination. The TCR was taken from an adult in good health. J is TRBJ1-4 and V is TRBV28; D is perhaps TRBD1 (6 bases). CDR3 sequence: CASSLTGYREKLFF. As DNA, the CDR3 is TGTGCCAGCAGTTTAACAGGGTATAGAGAAAAACTGTTTTTT. The full variable domain, rest sourced from reference TRBV28 and TRBJ1-4, is DVKVTQSSRYLVKRTGEKVFLECVQDMDHENMFWYRQDPGLGLRLIYFSYDVKMKEKGDIPEGYSVSREKKERFSLILESASTNQTSMYLCASSLTGYREKLFFGSGTQLSVL.